Detailed here is one T cell receptor (beta chain). Its target is unknown. The junction does not match germline at one end; this may be a read error. TCR beta VDJ combinations and CDR3 sequences were profiled from genomic DNA. TCRdb passed the reads through MiXCR, listing each CDR3 protein once. The data contain approximately 260,000 distinct CDR3 sequences, about 80% of them singletons. CDR1 and CDR2 (germline): SGHTA, FQGNSA. The CDR3 extends over 15 amino acids. The source of the sample is a study of CD8+CD57+ T cells in acquired aplastic anemia. Sequenced patients had shown CD8+CD57+ cell expansion by flow cytometry. Each patient carried a diagnosis of severe acquired aplastic anemia. Study-level findings and limits: Patients were compared with controls for CD8+ Simpson's diversity, and no significant difference emerged. Shared by patients and controls, 25 to 30 CD8+ CDR3s were abundant in patients.

The sequence was obtained from a human donor with aplastic anemia. This rearrangement joins TRBV7-2 to TRBJ2-3; possibly TRBD2 for D (7 bases). Sequencing was performed on sorted CD4+, CD8+, or CD8+CD57+ T cells (not recorded which) from PBMCs. The CDR3 sequence: CARSWGGGRNTTQYF. CDR3 DNA sequence: TGTGCCCGCAGCTGGGGGGGGGGGCGCAATACGACGCAGTATTTT.